The 21 T cell receptor beta chains below were found in one sample sequenced in a study of shared T cell receptors in the human thymus listed by TCRdb under 2021. The library came from the immunoSEQ multiplex PCR assay. Not all clones reach the TCRdb copy of this immuneACCESS table, which keeps in-frame sequences only. Checked studies attribute under half of the gap to unresolved V genes and leave the rest unexplained. The sample table shows 700,000 or so clones, and 80% to 90% are seen once. Around 0.0094% of the sample goes to the ten largest clones. The same data also went into a second study, on human thymus T cells.

The sequencing sample was made of thymocytes. These receptors all stem from a girl under three years old with a congenital heart defect. Donor details come from another sample of the same person, matched by shared clones.

Only one count was recorded for this clone. The rearrangement joins TRBV4-3 to TRBJ1-5; D gene ambiguous. The germline V gene encodes CDR1 LGHNA and CDR2 YSLEER. The V end lost 1 base, the J end lost 7 bases, and 17 bases lay between the germline ends. CDR3 length equals 16 residues. CDR3 sequence reads: CASSQVERGEEQPQHF. CDR3 nucleotides: TGCGCCAGCAGCCAAGTCGAACGGGGAGAAGAACAGCCCCAGCATTTT.

In its sample, this clone was seen once. This sequence joins TRBV2 and TRBJ2-1, with 10 positions matching TRBD1. CDR1 is SNHLY and CDR2 is FYNNEI in the germline V gene. This CDR3 comprises 13 residues. Unmatched junction bases numbered 0, after V lost 6 bases and J lost 4 bases. This CDR3 is CASRDRGYNEQFF. CDR3 in DNA: TGTGCCAGCAGGGACAGGGGGTACAATGAGCAGTTCTTC.

The V call is TRBV5-8, the J call TRBJ2-3; D is unclear. This CDR3 has 13 residues. Germline CDR1 SGHTS, CDR2 YDEGEE. The V end lost 0 bases, the J end lost 4 bases, and 6 bases lay between the germline ends. The CDR3 here is CASSLVAADTQYF. The CDR3 DNA reads as TGTGCCAGCAGCTTGGTAGCCGCAGATACGCAGTATTTT.

The J gene is TRBJ1-3, the V gene TRBV7-3; D possibly corresponds to TRBD1 (5 bases). The CDR3 length is 13 residues. Germline assignment: CDR1 SGHTA and CDR2 FQGTGA. Trimming stripped 6 bases from V and 1 base from J, with 7 bases between. CDR3 protein: CASRRQSGNTIYF. CDR3 DNA sequence: TGTGCCAGCAGGCGACAGTCTGGAAACACCATATATTTT.

This clone came up a few times. V gene TRBV10-2 combines with J gene TRBJ2-1; D ambiguous. Trimming shortened V by 0 bases and J by 8 bases, and 20 bases separated the two germline ends. Germline V lookup: CDR1 WSHSY, CDR2 SAAADI. The CDR3 runs 17 residues. CDR3 amino acids: CASSESELSENEDEQFF. The CDR3 DNA sequence: TGCGCCAGCAGTGAGTCCGAACTATCCGAGAATGAGGATGAGCAGTTCTTC.

This clone was recorded once. The chain recombines TRBV7-9 with TRBJ1-2, with no clear D. Trimming pared 6 bases from V and 0 bases from J, leaving 11 bases between. Germline V gene data show CDR1 as SEHNR and CDR2 as FQNEAQ (reference sequence). The CDR3 spans 14 residues. CDR3 sequence reads: CASRATRANYGYTF. As DNA, the CDR3 is TGTGCCAGCAGGGCGACTAGGGCTAACTATGGCTACACCTTC. Complete variable domain (other parts from reference TRBV7-9 and TRBJ1-2): DTGVSQNPRHKITKRGQNVTFRCDPISEHNRLYWYRQTLGQGPEFLTYFQNEAQLEKSRLLSDRFSAERPKGSFSTLEIQRTEQGDSAMYLCASRATRANYGYTFGSGTRLTVV.

A word on this clone: The junction differs from germline at one of its ends, possibly a read error. Other DNA sequences in this specimen translate into the identical CDR3. The genes are TRBV7-2 and TRBJ1-6; 10 nucleotides match TRBD1. There are 17 residues in the CDR3. The germline CDR1 and CDR2 sequences are SGHTA and FQGNSA. The CDR3, as DNA: TGTGCCAGCAGCTTGTCAGTAGGGACAGGGGATAATTCCCCCCTCCACTTT. This gives the protein CASSLSVGTGDNSPLHF.

V usage is TRBV4-1 and J usage is TRBJ2-1, with a possible D match to TRBD1 (5 bases). CDR3 length equals 12 residues. Germline values: CDR1 MGHRA, CDR2 YSYEKL. Trimming removed 3 bases from V and 10 bases from J, with 10 bases in between. The CDR3: CASSQVGPEQFF. The DNA for the CDR3 is TGCGCCAGCAGCCAGGTGGGGCCGGAGCAGTTCTTC.

CDR3 protein: CATSPEMGGSNTGELFF. The CDR3 DNA is TGTGCCACCAGCCCCGAGATGGGGGGTTCGAACACCGGGGAGCTGTTTTTT. This rearrangement joins TRBV15 to TRBJ2-2; possibly TRBD2 for D (6 bases). Trimming took off 5 bases at V and 0 bases at J, with 16 bases between the two ends. This CDR3 is 17 amino acids long. Germline lookup yields CDR1 LNHNV and CDR2 YYDKDF (reference sequence).

The chain has TRBV2 and TRBJ1-5; D not certain. The CDR3 is made up of 19 amino acids. Germline V gives CDR1 SNHLY, CDR2 FYNNEI. The V gene lost 4 bases and the J gene lost 0 bases, with 22 bases spanning the gap. CDR3 region: CASSVKIVSAAYSNQPQHF. CDR3 bases: TGTGCCAGCAGTGTAAAGATCGTGTCAGCGGCATATAGCAATCAGCCCCAGCATTTT.

J is TRBJ1-2 and V is TRBV19; tentative D call: TRBD1 (5 bases). Between the trimmed V and J ends, which lost 4 bases and 5 bases, there was a span of 32 bases. From germline, CDR1 is LNHDA and CDR2 SQIVND (reference sequence). This CDR3 has 20 amino acids. This CDR3 reads CASSKPKLRYDPAGRYGYTF. CDR3 in DNA: TGTGCCAGTAGTAAACCAAAACTCCGTTACGACCCGGCAGGGAGGTATGGCTACACCTTC.

The chain links TRBV5-6 to TRBJ2-5, with 7 bases lining up with TRBD1. This CDR3 has 15 amino acids. V shed 0 bases and J 5 bases; nucleotides not matched to a gene: 7. Per the germline V gene, CDR1 is SGHDT and CDR2 is YYEEEE. Here the CDR3 reads CASSLDRGLVETQYF. CDR3 coding DNA: TGTGCCAGCAGCTTGGACAGGGGCTTGGTGGAGACCCAGTACTTC.

The chain couples TRBV7-2 to TRBJ2-7; 7 bases line up with TRBD2. Per germline, CDR1 SGHTA and CDR2 FQGNSA. The trim removed 5 bases at V and 6 bases at J, leaving 7 bases unmatched. The CDR3 runs to 13 residues. The CDR3 loop is CASSLGRAGEQYF. The CDR3 DNA reads as TGTGCCAGCAGCCTAGGGAGGGCAGGCGAGCAGTACTTC.

The genes are TRBV7-6 and TRBJ2-7, with D possibly matching TRBD1 (6 bases). CDR3 size: 16 residues. Germline loops: CDR1 SGHVS, CDR2 FNYEAQ. Trimming stripped 5 bases from V and 1 base from J, with 18 bases between. DNA of the CDR3: TGTGCCAGCAGCCCCTTGCCGGGACACTCATCCTACGAGCAGTACTTC. Translation: CASSPLPGHSSYEQYF.

The chain has TRBV18 and TRBJ1-5; D remains unclear. The V and J ends lost 1 base and 0 bases respectively, with 10 bases between them. The CDR3 contains 16 residues. CDR1 is KGHSH and CDR2 is LQKENI in the germline V gene. Here the CDR3 reads CASSPRFLYSNQPQHF. The CDR3 region has the DNA TGTGCCAGCTCACCACGATTCCTCTATAGCAATCAGCCCCAGCATTTT.

This clone was recorded once. V gene TRBV7-2 combines with J gene TRBJ2-1, with 9 bases that match TRBD2. The CDR3 contains 15 residues. Germline assignment: CDR1 SGHTA and CDR2 FQGNSA. Unmatched junction bases numbered 7, after V lost 4 bases and J lost 6 bases. The CDR3 sequence: CASSWGGGAGNEQFF. Written as DNA, the CDR3 is TGTGCCAGCAGCTGGGGCGGGGGGGCAGGCAATGAGCAGTTCTTC.

Only one count was recorded for this clone. CDR3 in amino acids: CASSYRDRGTYEQYF. The CDR3 coding sequence is TGTGCCAGCAGCTACCGGGACAGGGGGACCTACGAGCAGTACTTC. The gene calls are TRBV9 and TRBJ2-7; 11 nucleotides align to TRBD1. The CDR3 sequence is 15 residues long. V was clipped by 4 bases and J by 2 bases; unmatched bases: 5. CDR1 SGDLS and CDR2 YYNGEE come from the germline V gene.

This clone occurred once. The J gene is TRBJ2-2, the V gene TRBV28; D might be TRBD2 (6 bases). Trimming left V 7 bases short and J 0 bases short, with 9 bases between. CDR1 is MDHEN, CDR2 SYDVKM, per germline. The CDR3 spans 14 residues. The CDR3 loop is CASNGGTNTGELFF. CDR3 nucleotides: TGTGCCAGCAATGGGGGGACGAACACCGGGGAGCTGTTTTTT.

This clone showed up just once. The chain links TRBV25-1 to TRBJ2-3; tentatively, D is TRBD2 (6 bases). The CDR3 runs 17 residues. Trimming shortened V by 4 bases and J by 6 bases, and 23 bases separated the two germline ends. CDR1 is MGHDK, CDR2 SYGVNS, per germline. Here the CDR3 DNA reads TGTGCCAGCAGTGGAACCAGGGCTGAAGGTGCGGGGGATACGCAGTATTTT. Residues: CASSGTRAEGAGDTQYF.

The genes are TRBV2 and TRBJ2-2, with 7 bases matching TRBD1. The J segment lost 1 base and the V segment lost 8 bases, leaving 7 bases of the junction unmatched. CDR3 size: 15 residues. From germline, CDR1 is SNHLY and CDR2 FYNNEI. The CDR3 DNA sequence: TGTGCCAGCGGGAGACAGGGAAAGAACACCGGGGAGCTGTTTTTT. Protein: CASGRQGKNTGELFF.

The chain couples TRBV5-1 to TRBJ2-3, with a tentative D call TRBD2 (6 bases). This CDR3 region has 14 residues. The germline CDR1 and CDR2 sequences are SGHRS and YFSETQ. With 6 bases removed from V and 3 bases from J, the gap between germline ends came to 14 bases. The CDR3 nucleotides read TGCGCCAGCAAACTAGCAGTAGTGACAGATACGCAGTATTTT. It is translated as CASKLAVVTDTQYF.